The clone carrying this T cell receptor (beta chain) was recorded a few times. The antigen is undetermined. This sample is drawn from a study of blood T cells in healthy people across ages. Study results and limitations: A greater number of naive CD4+ cells and higher diversity distinguished long-lived donors from aged donors. Per million T cells, TCR beta diversity dropped about linearly as age rose. The study could not conclusively compare naive and antigen-experienced cells, given its unsorted PBMCs.

Alongside a J-beta primer mix, a sample-barcoded 5' primer served in a second PCR lasting about 7 to 11 cycles. Samples each returned at least 3 million CDR3-containing paired-end reads. TCRdb ran MiXCR on the 5' RACE reads and lists one entry per CDR3 protein. Among 1.5 million to 2 million distinct CDR3 sequences listed, approximately 28% were seen once. Sample: blood. This receptor was taken from a woman aged 30 to 39 in good health.

CDR3 sequence (DNA): TGTGCCAGCAGCGAGACGACAGGGGGGAATGAGCAGTTCTTC. Protein: CASSETTGGNEQFF. This chain connects TRBV9 to TRBJ2-1; 9 positions match TRBD1. Germline CDR1 reads SGDLS; CDR2 reads YYNGEE. CDR3 size: 14 residues. Unmatched junction bases numbered 5, after V lost 3 bases and J lost 7 bases.